These 21 T cell receptor beta chains came from one sample sequenced in a study of T cell repertoires in cytomegalovirus infection. TCRdb reprocessed the reads via MiXCR and lists one record per CDR3 protein. The sample records 650,000 to 900,000 distinct CDR3 sequences, approximately 30% being singletons. No cognate antigen is known for these TCRs. The sequencing here drew on cultured CD8+ T cells from PBMCs, taken from culture after CMV antigen stimulation. These receptors all stem from a human donor in good health (CMV status not recorded). Some clones in this sample may be carry-over from other donors' samples.

The CDR3 protein is CASSMSRGAYNEQFF. The CDR3 DNA reads as TGTGCCAGTAGTATGTCCAGGGGGGCCTACAATGAGCAGTTCTTC. V and J are TRBV19 and TRBJ2-1; perhaps TRBD1 as D (7 bases). Per the germline V gene, CDR1 is LNHDA and CDR2 is SQIVND (reference sequence). The CDR3 spans 15 residues. Trimming left V 3 bases short and J 2 bases short, with 11 bases between.

This chain links TRBV19 with TRBJ1-1; maybe TRBD1 (6 bases). V was pared by 0 bases and J by 1 base, with 21 bases between. From germline, CDR1 is LNHDA and CDR2 SQIVND (reference sequence). CDR3 length equals 19 residues. The CDR3 coding sequence is TGTGCCAGTAGTATAGATCTGGATTGGGTGGACAGCAGGAACACTGAAGCTTTCTTT. The encoded protein is CASSIDLDWVDSRNTEAFF.

The chain recombines TRBV11-2 with TRBJ2-5; the D gene is possibly TRBD2 (6 bases). With 5 bases removed from V and 1 base from J, the gap between germline ends came to 8 bases. Germline V gives CDR1 SGHAT, CDR2 FQNNGV. This CDR3 has 13 residues. This chain's CDR3 is CASSREPQETQYF. CDR3 nucleotides: TGTGCCAGCAGCCGGGAGCCCCAAGAGACCCAGTACTTC.

This sequence joins TRBV7-2 and TRBJ2-7; TRBD2 matches 7 bases. V was clipped by 5 bases and J by 2 bases; unmatched bases: 12. Germline V lookup: CDR1 SGHTA, CDR2 FQGNSA. This CDR3 comprises 16 residues. The CDR3 nucleotides are TGTGCCAGCAGCGTGGGGGGGGATATGTACCCCTACGAGCAGTACTTC. This sequence encodes CASSVGGDMYPYEQYF.

The chain carries TRBV28 and TRBJ1-5; 9 bases align to TRBD1. This CDR3 is built from 18 residues. Per germline, CDR1 MDHEN and CDR2 SYDVKM. V lost 7 bases to trimming and J lost 0 bases; unmatched junction nucleotides: 13. The CDR3 nucleotides read TGTGCCAGCACCCTGGACAGGGGTGGGATCTATAGCAATCAGCCCCAGCATTTT. It encodes CASTLDRGGIYSNQPQHF. Combining the CDR3 with reference TRBV28 and TRBJ1-5 gives the whole variable domain DVKVTQSSRYLVKRTGEKVFLECVQDMDHENMFWYRQDPGLGLRLIYFSYDVKMKEKGDIPEGYSVSREKKERFSLILESASTNQTSMYLCASTLDRGGIYSNQPQHFGDGTRLSIL.

This clonotype has a handful of counts. This chain links TRBV10-2 with TRBJ1-1; possibly TRBD1 for D (5 bases). V was pared by 8 bases and J by 1 base, with 11 bases between. The CDR3 has 13 residues. Germline CDR1 is WSHSY and CDR2 is SAAADI. DNA of the CDR3: TGCGCCAGCGGACCGGGGGGGAACACTGAAGCTTTCTTT. It codes for CASGPGGNTEAFF.

V and J are TRBV11-1 and TRBJ2-5; 10 bases line up with TRBD1. Germline V lookup: CDR1 SGHAT, CDR2 FQDESV (reference sequence). The junction had 8 bases not matched to a gene; V was cut back by 5 bases and J by 5 bases. This CDR3 contains 15 residues. The CDR3 bases are TGTGCCAGCAGCGGGACAGGGGATACCGAGGAGACCCAGTACTTC. The encoded protein is CASSGTGDTEETQYF.

This clonotype was seen a handful of times. The rearrangement joins TRBV7-8 to TRBJ2-5, with D possibly being TRBD1 (7 bases). V was shortened by 5 bases and J by 3 bases, with 10 bases between the two germline ends. Germline V CDR1 and CDR2: SGHVS, FQNEAQ. The CDR3 consists of 13 residues. The CDR3 DNA follows: TGTGCCAGCAGCGCGGGACAGAAAGAGACCCAGTACTTC. Protein product: CASSAGQKETQYF.

This sequence joins TRBV6-6 and TRBJ2-3; D might be TRBD1 (5 bases). The CDR3 spans 16 residues. Trimming removed 0 bases from V and 1 base from J, with 11 bases in between. Germline CDR1 and CDR2: MNHNY and SVGAGI (reference sequence). CDR3 sequence: CASSYSTRAGTDTQYF. The CDR3 DNA reads as TGTGCCAGCAGTTACTCGACCAGGGCTGGCACAGATACGCAGTATTTT.

This clonotype was counted at least ten times. The genes are TRBV27 and TRBJ1-3, with D uncertain. Trimming removed 5 bases at V and 0 bases at J, with 8 bases between. The CDR3 extends over 14 amino acids. Germline V gene lookup returns CDR1 MNHEY and CDR2 SMNVEV (reference sequence). The CDR3 nucleotides are TGTGCCAGCAGTCCTCTGGGCTCTGGAAACACCATATATTTT. Its translation is CASSPLGSGNTIYF.

This clonotype was seen a handful of times. This CDR3 reads CASSLIGGAGANVLTF. The DNA of the CDR3 is TGTGCCAGCAGTTTAATTGGGGGGGCTGGGGCCAACGTCCTGACTTTC. The chain is built from TRBV27 and TRBJ2-6; TRBD2 matches 7 bases. CDR1 and CDR2 (germline): MNHEY, SMNVEV (reference sequence). Trimming removed 2 bases from V and 2 bases from J; junction bases left unmatched: 3. The CDR3 spans 16 residues.

This clonotype showed up just a few times. The V and J genes are TRBV27 and TRBJ2-5, with D possibly TRBD2 on 7 matching bases. V lost 6 bases and J lost 0, with 17 bases in between. Per the germline V gene, CDR1 is MNHEY and CDR2 is SMNVEV (reference sequence). The CDR3 runs 16 residues. The CDR3 bases are TGTGCCAGCAGGGGGGGGGCGGGTCCGTACCAAGAGACCCAGTACTTC. Encoded protein: CASRGGAGPYQETQYF.

The sample holds a few counts of this clonotype. The CDR3 DNA reads TGTGCCAGTACCCCACTAGCGGGGGGTGGGCAGTTCTTC. Protein sequence: CASTPLAGGGQFF. The chain couples TRBV19 to TRBJ2-1; the match to TRBD2 covers 12 bases. The ends lost 7 bases at V and 12 bases at J; junction bases unmatched: 7. The CDR3 has 13 amino acids. Germline V gene sequence: CDR1 LNHDA, CDR2 SQIVND (reference sequence).

J is TRBJ2-3 and V is TRBV6-4; 10 bases align to TRBD2. The CDR3 is 16 amino acids. The V and J ends lost 4 bases and 2 bases, in that order; junction bases with no gene match: 6. Germline assignment: CDR1 MRHNA and CDR2 SNTAGT. CDR3 DNA: TGTGCCAGCAGTGTCACTAGCGGGGCCCTCACAGATACGCAGTATTTT. Its protein product is CASSVTSGALTDTQYF.

This clonotype was seen a single time. V is TRBV27 and J is TRBJ1-2, with 10 bases aligning to TRBD1. The CDR3 spans 17 residues. Trimming removed 4 bases from V and 2 bases from J; junction bases left unmatched: 10. The germline gives CDR1 MNHEY, CDR2 SMNVEV (reference sequence). CDR3 sequence: CASSSLGTGALNYGYTF. The CDR3 DNA follows: TGTGCCAGCAGTTCGTTAGGGACAGGGGCGTTAAACTATGGCTACACCTTC.

This clonotype was seen a handful of times. The rearrangement joins TRBV6-2 or TRBV6-3 to TRBJ2-7; D gene unclear. V dropped 0 bases and J dropped 1 base, with 7 bases sitting between them. Germline V gene lookup returns CDR1 MNHEY and CDR2 SVGEGT. This CDR3 region has 14 residues. The CDR3 DNA follows: TGTGCCAGCAGTTACTCGATCGGATCCTACGAGCAGTACGTC. Its protein is CASSYSIGSYEQYV.

V and J are TRBV10-3 and TRBJ2-2; 10 bases align to TRBD1. The CDR3 has 14 amino acids. J gave up 6 bases and V 8 bases, and 6 bases lay outside the gene matches. CDR1 is ENHRY, CDR2 SYGVKD, per germline. CDR3 bases: TGTGCCATCGGGGGACAGGGGAAGGCCGGGGAGCTGTTTTTT. This codes for CAIGGQGKAGELFF.

This chain joins TRBV25-1 and TRBJ2-3; the D gene is possibly TRBD1 (6 bases). Germline values: CDR1 MGHDK, CDR2 SYGVNS. The V end lost 8 bases, the J end lost 0 bases, and 12 bases lay between the germline ends. This CDR3 is built from 14 residues. The CDR3 is CASRNRESTDTQYF. CDR3 bases: TGTGCCAGCCGAAACAGGGAAAGCACAGATACGCAGTATTTT.

This clonotype occurred a few times. The chain employs TRBV7-2 and TRBJ2-3; D not resolved. CDR1 is SGHTA and CDR2 is FQGNSA in the germline V gene. V was trimmed by 5 bases and J by 2 bases, leaving 14 bases between them. The CDR3 is 15 amino acids. The CDR3 DNA reads TGTGCCAGCAGCCCCTTTTGGCAGAACACAGATACGCAGTATTTT. It translates to CASSPFWQNTDTQYF.

The chain couples TRBV28 to TRBJ2-5, with D perhaps TRBD1 or TRBD2 (6 bases each). There are 15 residues in the CDR3. V shed 5 bases and J shed 5 bases, with 18 bases lying between them. The germline gives CDR1 MDHEN, CDR2 SYDVKM. The CDR3 DNA follows: TGTGCCAGCAGTGAAGGGGGGCCTACCAGGGAGACCCAGTACTTC. The encoded protein is CASSEGGPTRETQYF.

The V gene is TRBV27, the J gene TRBJ1-1, with D perhaps TRBD1 (5 bases). Trimming pared 5 bases from V and 4 bases from J, leaving 14 bases between. The CDR3 totals 14 residues. Germline V gene data show CDR1 as MNHEY and CDR2 as SMNVEV (reference sequence). Here the CDR3 DNA reads TGTGCCAGCAGTCCCCGGGGGTCTGTCACTGAAGCTTTCTTT. Its translation is CASSPRGSVTEAFF.